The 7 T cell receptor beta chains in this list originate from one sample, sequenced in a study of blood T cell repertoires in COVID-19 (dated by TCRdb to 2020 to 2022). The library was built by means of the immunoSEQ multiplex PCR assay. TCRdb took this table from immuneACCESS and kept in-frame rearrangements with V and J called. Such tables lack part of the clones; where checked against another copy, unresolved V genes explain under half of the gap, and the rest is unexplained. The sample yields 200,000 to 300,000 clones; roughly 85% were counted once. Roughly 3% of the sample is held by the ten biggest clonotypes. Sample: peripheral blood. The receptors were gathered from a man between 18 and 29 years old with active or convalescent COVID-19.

The CDR3 DNA is TGTGCCAGCAGCTTGAACAGGGGTCATGGCTACACCTTC. Protein: CASSLNRGHGYTF. The chain links TRBV5-6 to TRBJ1-2; 7 bases line up with TRBD1. CDR3 length equals 13 residues. The germline gives CDR1 SGHDT, CDR2 YYEEEE. The V segment lost 1 base and the J segment 6 bases; nucleotides outside the gene matches: 3.

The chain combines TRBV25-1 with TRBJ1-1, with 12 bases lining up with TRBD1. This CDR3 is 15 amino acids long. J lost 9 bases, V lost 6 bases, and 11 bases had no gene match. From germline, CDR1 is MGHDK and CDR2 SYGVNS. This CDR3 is CASSALPGQGAKAFF. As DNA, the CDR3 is TGTGCCAGCAGCGCCCTACCGGGACAGGGGGCTAAAGCTTTCTTT.

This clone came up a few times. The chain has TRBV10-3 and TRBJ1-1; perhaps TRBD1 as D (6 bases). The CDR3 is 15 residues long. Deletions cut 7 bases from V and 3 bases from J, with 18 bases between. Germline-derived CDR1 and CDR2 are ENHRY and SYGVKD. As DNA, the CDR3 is TGTGCCATCAAGCCTTTTGGGGGCGACGACACTGAAGCTTTCTTT. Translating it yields CAIKPFGGDDTEAFF.

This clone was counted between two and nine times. The DNA for the CDR3 is TGTGCCTGGAGTGTGGGCAAGCAACGCCTGAACACTGAAGCTTTCTTT. Protein sequence: CAWSVGKQRLNTEAFF. The rearrangement uses TRBV30 and TRBJ1-1; no firm D call. In germline, CDR1 is GTSNPN, CDR2 SVGIG (reference sequence). The CDR3 has 16 residues. V lost 0 bases and J 0 bases, leaving 14 bases between the germline ends.

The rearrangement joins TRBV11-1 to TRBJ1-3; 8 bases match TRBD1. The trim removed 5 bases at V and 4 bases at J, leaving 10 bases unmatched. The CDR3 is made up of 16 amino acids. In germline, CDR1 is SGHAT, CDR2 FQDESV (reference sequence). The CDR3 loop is CASSRERTGRGNTIYF. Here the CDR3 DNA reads TGTGCCAGCAGCAGAGAACGGACAGGGCGAGGAAACACCATATATTTT.

Written as DNA, the CDR3 is TGTGCCAGCAGCGTATTGATAGCTAGCGGGAGTAGACCCCTGTCCGGGGAGCTGTTTTTT. Its protein is CASSVLIASGSRPLSGELFF. The rearrangement links TRBV9 to TRBJ2-2; 10 nucleotides match TRBD2. CDR1 SGDLS and CDR2 YYNGEE come from the germline V gene. This CDR3 is built from 20 residues. V lost 1 base and J lost 6; bases outside the gene matches: 18.

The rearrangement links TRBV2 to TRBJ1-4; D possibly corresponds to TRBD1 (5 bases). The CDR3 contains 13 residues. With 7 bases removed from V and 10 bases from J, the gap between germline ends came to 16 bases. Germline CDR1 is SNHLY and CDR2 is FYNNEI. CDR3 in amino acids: CASTGGLPGKLFF. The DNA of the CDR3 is TGTGCCAGCACGGGGGGATTGCCTGGAAAACTGTTTTTT.